This T cell receptor (beta chain) was recovered during a study of shared clonotypes between healthy human individuals. About this clone: Its target is unknown.

How the authors handled the data: Junction-only immunoSEQ data arrived without quality scores, meaning filtering differed. The method was immunoSEQ multiplex PCR; TCRdb's version includes in-frame clones alone and lacks a portion of them. The D gene and trimming were derived from the DNA, and the V and J assignments and clone size from that table. The sample has 950,000 to 1,100,000 clones; around four fifths are singletons. Study observations and caveats: A handful of donors had about 5.1% of their naive CD4 clonotypes in common.

V was clipped by 8 bases and J by 0 bases, with 5 bases between them. CDR3 length: 12 amino acids. Germline V lookup: CDR1 WNHNN, CDR2 SYGVQD (reference sequence). The receptor was isolated from a man younger than 30 in good health. The sample consisted of memory CD4+ T cells sorted from blood. Stated subset: CD45RA-negative fraction. The chain employs TRBV10-1 and TRBJ1-3; a weak D match, TRBD1 (5 bases). The CDR3 protein is CASGGSGNTIYF. CDR3 nucleotide sequence: TGCGCCAGCGGGGGCTCTGGAAACACCATATATTTT.